These 26 T cell receptor beta chains share one sample of origin, sequenced in a study of CD8 T cells in Susac syndrome. An amount of RNA that ranged from roughly 0.45 to 1 ug was reverse transcribed with random hexamers. Each CDR3 protein is one row after TCRdb ran MiXCR on the immunoSEQ multiplex PCR reads. The top ten hold about 0.14% of the sample, which has approximately 170,000 distinct CDR3 sequences, around 93% seen once. The specimen was CD4+ T cells from PBMCs. These receptor sequences come from a human donor in good health.

The chain employs TRBV18 and TRBJ1-6; 7 bases match TRBD1. V shed 5 bases and J 7 bases; nucleotides not matched to a gene: 14. The CDR3 contains 17 residues. Germline CDR1 is KGHSH and CDR2 is LQKENI. In DNA, the CDR3 is TGTGCCAGCTCATCCCCCGGGACAGCAGCAAGGAATTCACCCCTCCACTTT. It translates to CASSSPGTAARNSPLHF. The full variable domain, completed using reference TRBV18 and TRBJ1-6, is NAGVMQNPRHLVRRRGQEARLRCSPMKGHSHVYWYRQLPEEGLKFMVYLQKENIIDESGMPKERFSAEFPKEGPSILRIQQVVRGDSAAYFCASSSPGTAARNSPLHFGNGTRLTVT.

CDR3 region: CASSVERSNTEAFF. In DNA form, the CDR3 reads TGTGCCAGCAGCGTAGAGAGGAGCAACACTGAAGCTTTCTTT. The J gene is TRBJ1-1, the V gene TRBV9; no firm D call. This CDR3 comprises 14 residues. Germline V gene sequence: CDR1 SGDLS, CDR2 YYNGEE. V was trimmed by 0 bases and J by 2 bases, leaving 8 bases between them.

This chain connects TRBV4-1 to TRBJ2-2, with TRBD2 identical over 14 bases. The CDR3 has 16 residues. Germline-derived CDR1 and CDR2 are MGHRA and YSYEKL. V trimming: 4 bases; J trimming: 7 bases; junction bases outside the gene matches: 5. The chain's CDR3 is CASSRTSGGSGGELFF. The CDR3 DNA follows: TGCGCCAGCAGCCGGACTAGCGGGGGGTCTGGCGGGGAGCTGTTTTTT.

The J gene is TRBJ1-3, the V gene TRBV18; possible D gene TRBD1, 6 bases. The CDR3 loop spans 14 amino acids. V gave up 2 bases and J gave up 8 bases, with 13 bases separating them. The germline CDR1 and CDR2 sequences are KGHSH and LQKENI. CDR3 sequence: CASSPRDTGHTIYF. The CDR3 coding sequence is TGTGCCAGCTCACCAAGGGACACCGGTCACACCATATATTTT.

The chain carries TRBV10-3 and TRBJ2-3, with D tentatively TRBD2 (5 bases). Trimming left V 11 bases short and J 0 bases short, with 12 bases between. The CDR3 loop spans 13 amino acids. The germline V gene has CDR1 ENHRY and CDR2 SYGVKD. The CDR3 protein is CAAGRTSTDTQYF. In DNA form, the CDR3 reads TGTGCCGCCGGGCGGACTAGCACAGATACGCAGTATTTT.

V is TRBV7-9 and J is TRBJ2-1, with TRBD1 matching over 8 bases. This CDR3 spans 12 amino acids. The ends lost 3 bases at V and 15 bases at J; junction bases unmatched: 7. In germline, CDR1 is SEHNR, CDR2 FQNEAQ (reference sequence). CDR3 coding DNA: TGTGCCAGCAGCTTTGGACAGGGCGACCCGTTCTTC. This sequence encodes CASSFGQGDPFF. Using reference TRBV7-9 and TRBJ2-1 for the parts outside the CDR3, the full variable domain is DTGVSQNPRHKITKRGQNVTFRCDPISEHNRLYWYRQTLGQGPEFLTYFQNEAQLEKSRLLSDRFSAERPKGSFSTLEIQRTEQGDSAMYLCASSFGQGDPFFGPGTRLTVL.

The CDR3 DNA reads as TGTGCCAGCAGCTCCAAGCACACCCCGGGAGATACGCAGTATTTT. This translates into CASSSKHTPGDTQYF. This rearrangement joins TRBV9 to TRBJ2-3; D uncertain. CDR3 length equals 15 residues. V dropped 4 bases and J dropped 5 bases, with 17 bases sitting between them. The germline V gene has CDR1 SGDLS and CDR2 YYNGEE.

J is TRBJ2-7 and V is TRBV7-2; either TRBD1 or TRBD2 may fit D (7 bases each). From germline, CDR1 is SGHTA and CDR2 FQGNSA. The CDR3 has 16 residues. The V end was cut by 4 bases, the J end by 2 bases, with 18 bases between. The CDR3: CASSWGEGAATYEQYF. DNA for the CDR3: TGTGCCAGCAGCTGGGGGGAGGGGGCGGCAACCTACGAGCAGTACTTC.

This clonotype has a single count. J is TRBJ2-3 and V is TRBV20-1; 9 bases are shared with TRBD2. Losses at the gene ends were 0 bases for V and 3 bases for J; bases not matched to a gene: 4. The CDR3 extends over 15 amino acids. Germline CDR1 DFQATT, CDR2 SNEGSKA (reference sequence). The DNA for the CDR3 is TGCAGTGCTAGAGATGCGGGGGGGCGGACAGATACGCAGTATTTT. Its protein product is CSARDAGGRTDTQYF.

The chain is built from TRBV20-1 and TRBJ2-3, with 8 bases aligning to TRBD2. V dropped 6 bases and J dropped 7; count of bases not matched to a gene: 6. This CDR3 is built from 12 residues. CDR1 and CDR2 (germline): DFQATT, SNEGSKA (reference sequence). CDR3 sequence reads: CSASGGAYTQYF. CDR3 coding DNA: TGCAGTGCATCCGGGGGGGCATATACGCAGTATTTT.

J is TRBJ2-7 and V is TRBV6-5, with TRBD1 identical over 9 bases. The V gene end was trimmed by 7 bases and the J gene end by 0 bases; junction bases not matched to a gene: 4. Germline lookup yields CDR1 MNHEY and CDR2 SVGAGI. CDR3 length: 14 residues. The CDR3: CASTLTGGSYEQYF. CDR3 in DNA: TGTGCCAGCACCCTGACAGGGGGCTCCTACGAGCAGTACTTC.

The chain is built from TRBV10-3 and TRBJ1-5; D is unclear. Trimming removed 10 bases from V and 1 base from J, with 5 bases in between. CDR3 size: 11 residues. The V gene's germline CDR1 is ENHRY and CDR2 SYGVKD. The CDR3 DNA sequence: TGTGCCACGGGGAGCAATCAGCCCCAGCATTTT. This codes for CATGSNQPQHF.

The chain recombines TRBV5-1 with TRBJ2-7, with 14 bases that match TRBD2. J was trimmed by 5 bases and V by 3 bases; bases with no gene match: 1. The CDR3 contains 14 residues. Per the germline V gene, CDR1 is SGHRS and CDR2 is YFSETQ. DNA for the CDR3: TGCGCCAGCAGCTGGACTAGCGGGGGGAACGAGCAGTACTTC. This gives the protein CASSWTSGGNEQYF.

J is TRBJ2-1 and V is TRBV6-5, with no clear D. Trimming left V 4 bases short and J 2 bases short, with 9 bases between. This CDR3 has 14 amino acids. Germline V CDR1 and CDR2: MNHEY, SVGAGI. CDR3 nucleotide sequence: TGTGCCAGCAGTTCAGAGTTCCCCTACAATGAGCAGTTCTTC. As protein: CASSSEFPYNEQFF.

The V gene is TRBV3-1, the J gene TRBJ2-1, with 9 bases lining up with TRBD1. J gave up 11 bases and V 4 bases, and 9 bases lay outside the gene matches. CDR3 length: 14 amino acids. Germline V CDR1 and CDR2: LGHDT, YNNKEL (reference sequence). The CDR3 nucleotides are TGTGCCAGCAGCCGGACAGGGGAGAGAGATAAGCAGTTCTTC. Translating gives CASSRTGERDKQFF.

V is TRBV14 and J is TRBJ2-2, with D unclear. The V end lost 4 bases, the J end lost 3 bases, and 9 bases lay between the germline ends. This CDR3 has 14 amino acids. The germline V gene encodes CDR1 SGHDN and CDR2 FVKESK. The CDR3 nucleotides are TGTGCCAGCAGCCGGGAAGTGGACACCGGGGAGCTGTTTTTT. It yields the protein CASSREVDTGELFF.

This chain joins TRBV25-1 and TRBJ2-3; D gene uncertain. The CDR3 runs 14 residues. V was cut by 4 bases and J by 1 base, with 9 bases left in between. From germline, CDR1 is MGHDK and CDR2 SYGVNS. The CDR3 loop is CASSVQTGTDTQYF. CDR3 nucleotides: TGTGCCAGCAGTGTTCAAACGGGCACAGATACGCAGTATTTT.

The chain joins TRBV25-1 to TRBJ2-5; D unclear. The CDR3 sequence is 14 residues long. CDR1 is MGHDK and CDR2 is SYGVNS in the germline V gene. With 5 bases removed from V and 1 base from J, the gap between germline ends came to 11 bases. CDR3 region: CASSRATVQETQYF. The CDR3 DNA is TGTGCCAGCAGTCGGGCCACGGTCCAAGAGACCCAGTACTTC.

The V call is TRBV20-1, the J call TRBJ2-5; D is ambiguous. The CDR3 totals 13 residues. CDR1 is DFQATT, CDR2 SNEGSKA, per germline (reference sequence). V lost 0 bases, J lost 6 bases, and 11 bases lay in between. DNA of the CDR3: TGCAGTGCTAGAGACACCCTAGTAAAGACCCAGTACTTC. Its translation is CSARDTLVKTQYF.

The chain couples TRBV5-1 to TRBJ1-2; 10 bases match TRBD1. The ends lost 0 bases at V and 2 bases at J; junction bases unmatched: 7. The CDR3 is made up of 17 amino acids. CDR1 SGHRS and CDR2 YFSETQ come from the germline V gene. CDR3 loop: CASSLGARQGANYGYTF. The CDR3 nucleotides read TGCGCCAGCAGCTTGGGGGCAAGACAGGGGGCGAACTATGGCTACACCTTC.

This chain uses TRBV20-1 with TRBJ1-2; no definite D call. The germline V gene encodes CDR1 DFQATT and CDR2 SNEGSKA (reference sequence). V lost 4 bases, J lost 10 bases, and 13 bases lay in between. The CDR3 is 11 residues long. CDR3 sequence reads: CSAIGYKHYTF. The CDR3 DNA reads as TGCAGTGCTATAGGGTATAAGCACTACACCTTC.

The CDR3 DNA reads as TGTGCCAGCAGTCCACCCTACACTAGCGGCCGCACAGATACGCAGTATTTT. It is translated as CASSPPYTSGRTDTQYF. V gene TRBV27 combines with J gene TRBJ2-3, with 8 bases aligning to TRBD2. V lost 5 bases and J lost 1; bases outside the gene matches: 11. This CDR3 has 17 amino acids. Germline CDR1 reads MNHEY; CDR2 reads SMNVEV (reference sequence).

This chain links TRBV5-1 with TRBJ1-2; a weak D match, TRBD1 (5 bases). This CDR3 is 13 amino acids long. The V gene lost 0 bases and the J gene lost 12 bases, with 15 bases spanning the gap. From germline, CDR1 is SGHRS and CDR2 YFSETQ. The CDR3 loop reads CASSLAIGDGNTF. The CDR3 bases are TGCGCCAGCAGCTTGGCCATCGGGGACGGCAACACCTTC.

The V and J genes are TRBV12-3 or TRBV12-4 and TRBJ2-4, with 8 bases fitting TRBD2. There are 13 residues in the CDR3. V shed 6 bases and J 9 bases; nucleotides not matched to a gene: 7. The CDR3 coding sequence is TGTGCCAGCAGACCTACGGGGGGGAGCATTCAGTACTTC. Protein: CASRPTGGSIQYF.

The chain joins TRBV18 to TRBJ2-7, with D tentatively TRBD1 (6 bases). Germline V lookup: CDR1 KGHSH, CDR2 LQKENI. CDR3 size: 13 residues. V was pared by 3 bases and J by 6 bases, with 12 bases between. CDR3 loop: CASSPPDSAEQYF. CDR3 bases: TGTGCCAGCTCACCCCCGGACAGCGCCGAGCAGTACTTC.

The chain links TRBV7-2 to TRBJ2-7, with 9 positions matching TRBD1. Per the germline V gene, CDR1 is SGHTA and CDR2 is FQGNSA. The junction had 9 bases not matched to a gene; V was cut back by 5 bases and J by 4 bases. The length of the CDR3 is 15 residues. Here the CDR3 DNA reads TGTGCCAGCAGCCGAGATCCCGGGACAGGGTACGAGCAGTACTTC. Encoded protein: CASSRDPGTGYEQYF.